Given below is one T cell receptor (beta chain) in context. Trimming took off 3 bases at V and 0 bases at J, with 8 bases between the two ends. The CDR3 spans 13 residues. Germline-derived CDR1 and CDR2 are GTSNPN and SVGIG (reference sequence). The sample is drawn from a study of cytomegalovirus exposure and HLA in healthy donors. The primer mix had 60 Vbeta and 13 Jbeta primers. Libraries were prepared by immunoSEQ multiplex PCR; TCRdb keeps only in-frame clonotypes and omits some of them. The table has around 180,000 clones, over 70% seen once. The V and J genes are TRBV30 and TRBJ1-1; D uncertain. What was sequenced was PBMCs. This TCR derives from a woman under 40 in good health and CMV-seropositive. The CDR3, as DNA: TGTGCCTGGAGCCCCGGGGTGAACACTGAAGCTTTCTTT. Residues: CAWSPGVNTEAFF.